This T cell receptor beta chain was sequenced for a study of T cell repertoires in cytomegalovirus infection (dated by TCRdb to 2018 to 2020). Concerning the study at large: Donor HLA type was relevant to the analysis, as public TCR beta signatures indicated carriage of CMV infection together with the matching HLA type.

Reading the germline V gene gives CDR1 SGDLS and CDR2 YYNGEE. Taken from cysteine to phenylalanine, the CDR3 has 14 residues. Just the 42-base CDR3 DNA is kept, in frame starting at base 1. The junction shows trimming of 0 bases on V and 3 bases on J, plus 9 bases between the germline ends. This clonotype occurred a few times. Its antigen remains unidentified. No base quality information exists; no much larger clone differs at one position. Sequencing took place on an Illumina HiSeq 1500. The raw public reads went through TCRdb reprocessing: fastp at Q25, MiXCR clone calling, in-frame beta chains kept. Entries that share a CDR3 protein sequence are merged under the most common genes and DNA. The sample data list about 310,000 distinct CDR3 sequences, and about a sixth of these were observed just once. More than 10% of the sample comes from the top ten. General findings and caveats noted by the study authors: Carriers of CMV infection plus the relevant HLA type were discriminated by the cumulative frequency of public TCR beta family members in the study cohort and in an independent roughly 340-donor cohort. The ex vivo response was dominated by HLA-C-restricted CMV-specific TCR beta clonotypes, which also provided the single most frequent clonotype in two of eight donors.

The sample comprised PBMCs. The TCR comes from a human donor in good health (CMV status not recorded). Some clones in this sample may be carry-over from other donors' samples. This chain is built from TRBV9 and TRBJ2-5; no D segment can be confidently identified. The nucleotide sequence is TGTGCCAGCAGCGTAGATCCAATGAAAGAGACCCAGTACTTC. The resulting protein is CASSVDPMKETQYF.